This T cell receptor (beta chain) was captured by sequencing in a study of human T cells and chemical hapten exposure. Study context: During the approximately 24-week study period, patients had diphenylcyclopropenone applied to the scalp every week. Chiefly women, the patients showed alopecia areata, totalis or universalis.

Time point noted: patch test 2, 6 weeks after DPC sensitization. Treatment noted: therapeutic diphenylcyclopropenone sensitization with weekly scalp DPC. The library labeled individual cDNA molecules by adding unique molecular identifiers to them. TCRdb reprocessed the RACE reads via MiXCR and lists one record per CDR3 protein. In the table there are 85,000 or so distinct CDR3 sequences, around 10% of which are singletons. The V and J ends lost 0 bases and 0 bases respectively, with 10 bases between them. This CDR3 is 16 amino acids long. Germline V lookup: CDR1 SGHRS, CDR2 YFSETQ. This clonotype was observed many times.

Sample: whole blood, taken in connection with sensitization to the hapten diphenylcyclopropenone (DPC). The chain employs TRBV5-1 and TRBJ2-4, with D uncertain. The receptor was isolated from a man aged 18 to 29 with alopecia areata. Some clones in this sample may be carry-over from other donors' samples. Here the CDR3 DNA reads TGCGCCAGCAGCTTGGGCCAGGACCTAGCCAAAAACATTCAGTACTTC. This encodes CASSLGQDLAKNIQYF.